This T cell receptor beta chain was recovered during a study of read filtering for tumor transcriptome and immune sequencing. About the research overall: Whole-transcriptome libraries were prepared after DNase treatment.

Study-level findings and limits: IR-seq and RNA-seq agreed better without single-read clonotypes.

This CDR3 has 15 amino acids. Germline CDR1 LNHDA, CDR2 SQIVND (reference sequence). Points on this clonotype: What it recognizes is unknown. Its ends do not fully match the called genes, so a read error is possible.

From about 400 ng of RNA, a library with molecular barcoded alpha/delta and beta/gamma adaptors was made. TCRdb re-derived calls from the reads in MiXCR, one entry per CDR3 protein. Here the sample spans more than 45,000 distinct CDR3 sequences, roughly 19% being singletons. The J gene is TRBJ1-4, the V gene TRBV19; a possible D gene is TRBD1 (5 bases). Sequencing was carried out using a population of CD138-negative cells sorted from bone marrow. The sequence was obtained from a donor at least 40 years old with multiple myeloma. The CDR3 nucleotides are TGTGCCAGTAGTATAACCGGGGGGACGAATGAGAAACTGTTTTTT. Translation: CASSITGGTNEKLFF. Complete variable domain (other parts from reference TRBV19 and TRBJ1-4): DGGITQSPKYLFRKEGQNVTLSCEQNLNHDAMYWYRQDPGQGLRLIYYSQIVNDFQKGDIAEGYSVSREKKESFPLTVTSAQKNPTAFYLCASSITGGTNEKLFFGSGTQLSVL.